The clone carrying this T cell receptor beta chain was detected only a few times. Trimming stripped 2 bases from V and 4 bases from J, with 11 bases between. This CDR3 is built from 14 residues. CDR1 and CDR2 (germline): KGHSH, LQKENI. These data are taken from a study of cytomegalovirus exposure and HLA in healthy donors. The PCR was carried out with 60 Vbeta primers and 13 Jbeta primers. Assay used: immunoSEQ multiplex PCR; TCRdb lists only in-frame clones, some missing. The sample consists of roughly 110,000 clones, more than 75% of them appearing once. The chain joins TRBV18 to TRBJ1-2, with D possibly being TRBD1 (5 bases). The TCR sequence derives from a woman between 40 and 50 years old in good health and CMV-seropositive. Sequencing input: PBMCs. Here the CDR3 reads CASSPTGPIYGYTF. The CDR3 bases are TGTGCCAGCTCACCAACAGGCCCCATCTATGGCTACACCTTC.